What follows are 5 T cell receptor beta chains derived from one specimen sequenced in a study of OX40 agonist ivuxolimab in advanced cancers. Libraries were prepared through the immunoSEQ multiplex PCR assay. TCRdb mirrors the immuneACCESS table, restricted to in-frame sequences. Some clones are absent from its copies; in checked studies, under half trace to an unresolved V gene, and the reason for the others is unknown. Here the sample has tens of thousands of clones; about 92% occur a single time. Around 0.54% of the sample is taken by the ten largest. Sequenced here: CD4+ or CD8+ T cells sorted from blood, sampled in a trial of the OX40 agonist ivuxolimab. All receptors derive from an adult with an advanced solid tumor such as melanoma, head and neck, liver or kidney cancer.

For the CDR3, the DNA is TGCGCCAGCCCCTACGTATACAGAACCTACGAGCAGTACTTC. Translating it yields CASPYVYRTYEQYF. The chain employs TRBV23-1 and TRBJ2-7, with unresolved D. TRBV23-1 is sorted into the ORF group, with uncertain function. The CDR3 runs to 14 residues. Trimming removed 8 bases from V and 2 bases from J, with 16 bases in between.

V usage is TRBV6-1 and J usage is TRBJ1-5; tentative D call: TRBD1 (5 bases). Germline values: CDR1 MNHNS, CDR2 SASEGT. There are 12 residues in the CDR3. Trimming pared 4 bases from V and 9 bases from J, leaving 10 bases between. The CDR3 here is CASSAQGMPQHF. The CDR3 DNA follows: TGTGCCAGCAGTGCCCAGGGAATGCCCCAGCATTTT.

CDR3 protein: CASTGRGRGYYGYTF. CDR3 nucleotides: TGTGCCAGCACCGGAAGGGGGCGCGGGTACTATGGCTACACCTTC. The chain recombines TRBV6-5 with TRBJ1-2; TRBD1 aligns across 7 bases. With 7 bases clipped from V and 3 bases from J, the junction kept 11 bases outside the gene matches. Germline V gives CDR1 MNHEY, CDR2 SVGAGI. CDR3 size: 15 residues.

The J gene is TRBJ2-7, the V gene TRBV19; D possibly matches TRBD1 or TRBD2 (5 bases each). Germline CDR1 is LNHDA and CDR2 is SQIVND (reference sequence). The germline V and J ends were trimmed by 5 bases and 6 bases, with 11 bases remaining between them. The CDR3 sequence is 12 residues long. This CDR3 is CASSGGTSEQYF. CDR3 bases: TGTGCCAGTAGTGGTGGGACGAGCGAGCAGTACTTC. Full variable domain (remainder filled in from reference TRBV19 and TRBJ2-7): DGGITQSPKYLFRKEGQNVTLSCEQNLNHDAMYWYRQDPGQGLRLIYYSQIVNDFQKGDIAEGYSVSREKKESFPLTVTSAQKNPTAFYLCASSGGTSEQYFGPGTRLTVT.

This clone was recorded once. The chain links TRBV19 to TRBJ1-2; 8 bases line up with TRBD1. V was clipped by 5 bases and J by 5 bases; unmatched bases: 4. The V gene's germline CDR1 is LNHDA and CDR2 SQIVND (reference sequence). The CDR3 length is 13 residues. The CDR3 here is CASSSDREYGYTF. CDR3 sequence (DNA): TGTGCCAGTAGTTCGGACAGGGAGTATGGCTACACCTTC.